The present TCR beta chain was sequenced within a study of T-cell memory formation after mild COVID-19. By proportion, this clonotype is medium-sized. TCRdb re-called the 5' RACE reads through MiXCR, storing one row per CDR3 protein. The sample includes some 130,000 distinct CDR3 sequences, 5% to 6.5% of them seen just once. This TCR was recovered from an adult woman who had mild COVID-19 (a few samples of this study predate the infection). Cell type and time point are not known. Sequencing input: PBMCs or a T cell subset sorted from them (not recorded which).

The CDR3 sequence: CASSLNSLSGGQETQYF. CDR3 nucleotides: TGTGCCAGCAGTCTCAACTCATTAAGCGGGGGACAAGAGACCCAGTACTTC. This sequence joins TRBV3-1 and TRBJ2-5; 8 bases agree with TRBD2. CDR1 is LGHDT, CDR2 YNNKEL, per germline (reference sequence). The junction had 14 bases not matched to a gene; V was cut back by 6 bases and J by 2 bases. CDR3 length: 17 amino acids.